This entry is about one T cell receptor beta chain. This clonotype was counted only a few times. No antigen is known for it. Within one base of it there is no much larger clone, and no base qualities were kept. This sample stems from a study of identical twins (dated by TCRdb to about 2016). Concerning the study at large: TCR alpha and beta repertoires from monozygotic twins, unrelated adults of various ages and cord blood were deep-sequenced to test whether fetal clonotypes persist. Replicate twin experiments were performed at different times using different library preparation protocols to rule out contamination.

The CDR3 sequence holds 15 residues, the cysteine and phenylalanine included. Of all the DNA, just the CDR3 is kept, 45 bases in frame from base 1. CDR1 and CDR2 were assigned from the germline V gene as MGHDK and SYGVNS. V loses 1 base of germline sequence and J loses 6 bases, and the interval between the two ends is 16 bases. Study-level results and caveats: Out-of-frame TCR alpha sharing in monozygotic twins was systematically underestimated by recombination models, whereas sharing between unrelated individuals was in agreement with the recombination models. Compared with coincidental sharing between unrelated individuals, an excess of low generation-probability sequences was observed among out-of-frame TCR alpha sequences shared between twins. The excess sharing between twins in beta out-of-frame sequences was weaker because fewer shared sequences reduced the signal-to-noise ratio. Invariant T cells such as MAIT and iNKT could partly confound zero-insertion analyses, though diverse VJ usage argued against this for most clonotypes. Abundant cord blood beta clonotypes had fewer insertions, young adult naive repertoires showed a similar but weaker trend, and memory repertoires showed no such trend. Because the same donors could not be followed over many years, conclusions were based on cross-sectional statistical analysis.

Every donor was a healthy Caucasian. Three pairs of female monozygotic twins, all aged roughly 18 to 29 years, were included in the twin cohort. RNA for TCR libraries was isolated from peripheral blood mononuclear cells. Library preparation was by 5' RACE. The reads were generated on an Illumina HiSeq 2000. Template switching introduced a universal primer binding site; the final cDNA contained a unique molecular identifier, enabling accurate counting of TCR cDNA molecules. Specific primers in the conserved constant-segment region were used to synthesize first-strand cDNA for the TCR alpha and beta chains. To control for contamination, every cDNA library carried two barcodes: a SMART-Mk sample barcode plus Illumina barcodes. TruSeq adapter sequences along with Illumina sample barcodes were introduced in two successive PCR steps. Sequencing of the TCR alpha and beta cDNA libraries was done on the Illumina HiSeq platform using custom primers. The study's processing was this. Raw reads were processed with MiGEC to extract unique molecular identifiers, and MiXCR was used to determine CDR3 positions. For each individual, recombination models were inferred using an EM algorithm with the repgenHMM and IGoR tools. The analysis of shared clonotypes was done with the tcR package in R, with sharing normalized by the product of cloneset sizes. To study raw recombination free of thymic and clonal selection effects, out-of-frame nonproductive sequences were analyzed. Through fastp at Q25 and MiXCR, TCRdb rebuilt clones from the public reads, retaining in-frame beta chains. Every distinct CDR3 protein forms one entry, paired with its most common genes and DNA. TCRdb's processing, not the study's, gives the V and J calls here. This sample is represented by roughly 720,000 distinct CDR3 sequences; 15% to 20% of them were singletons. The ten biggest clones cover 13% of the sample.

The sample was also linked to a second study, of T cells expressing NK-cell markers. The second investigation adds: In sorted CD3+CD56+NKG2C+, CD3+CD56+NKG2C- and CD3+CD56-NKG2C+ T-cell subsets from several donors, TCR beta-chain repertoires were profiled. Of the eight sequenced donors, seven were found to be HCMV-seropositive and one was found to be HCMV-seronegative. In several experiments an anti-gammadeltaTCR antibody was added to restrict sorting to alphabetaTCR-expressing T cells. In several donors, the dominant CD3+CD56+NKG2C+ clonotypes were found to rank among the top 10 CD8+ clonotypes and to make up about 1.0-7.5% of CD8+ T cells. Those dominant clonotypes were again the most abundant among CD3+CD56-NKG2C+ cells in several donors, at roughly 25-60.1%. It remained unclear whether the expanded NKG2C-expressing T cell clones were specific for HCMV antigens. Randomly selected healthy volunteers, three men and five women, were used as the eight sequenced donors. HCMV-specific IgG was detected in serum with a commercial ELISA kit to determine HCMV serostatus. For about 6 donors, bulk peripheral blood T-cell repertoires were additionally sequenced from unsorted PBMC. MIGEC handled demultiplexing of the reads and grouping by UMI, while MiTCR was used to assemble and quantify clonotypes. To remove erroneous sequences, TCR cDNA sequences were retained only when supported by two or more reads. The tcR package was used for downstream repertoire analysis, and clonotypes were matched across fractions by CDR3 nucleotide sequence plus V segment. VDJmatch was used to annotate antigen specificity against VDJdb, with one amino acid substitution in CDR3 allowed.

The source is a woman younger than 30 in good health. The chain uses TRBV25-1 and TRBJ2-7; a weak D assignment points to TRBD1 (6 bases agree). The sequenced material came from PBMCs. CDR3 reads: CASSESRTDVPEQYF. The DNA is TGTGCCAGCAGTGAATCCCGGACAGACGTCCCCGAGCAGTACTTC.